This TCR beta chain originates from a study of patients and donors after allogeneic stem cell transplantation. From the RT-PCR reads, TCRdb called clonotypes with MiXCR, one entry per CDR3 protein. The repertoire has roughly 880,000 distinct CDR3 sequences, roughly 17% of them found once; the top ten carry 5% to 6.5%. The CDR3 contains 12 residues. Trimming left V 4 bases short and J 6 bases short, with 12 bases between. Germline assignment: CDR1 DFQATT and CDR2 SNEGSKA (reference sequence). The chain has TRBV20-1 and TRBJ1-1, with unresolved D. This TCR was sampled from a human donor who was either an allogeneic HSCT recipient or a stem cell or donor lymphocyte infusion donor (not recorded which). It is not recorded whose cells these are; they may come from a transplant donor. Sequencing was carried out using blood, either unsorted or a sorted T cell fraction (not recorded which). CDR3 protein: CSATRWASEAFF. The DNA of the CDR3 is TGCAGTGCTACGCGGTGGGCCTCTGAAGCTTTCTTT.